The sequence of this T cell receptor beta chain was determined in a study of T cell repertoires in cytomegalovirus infection. Study as a whole: Indications of both CMV infection and matching HLA type were provided by public TCR beta signatures.

TCRdb re-analysed the reads in MiXCR, keeping a single row per CDR3 protein. The top ten clones hold less than 10% of a sample with roughly 630,000 distinct CDR3 sequences, 24% of them seen once. A word on this clonotype: Its antigen is currently unknown.

Study-wide results and caveats: HLA-C-restricted TCR beta clonotypes specific for CMV led the ex vivo response.

The origin of this receptor is a human donor in good health (CMV status not recorded). Some clones in this sample may be carry-over from other donors' samples. Input material: CD8+ T cells from PBMCs.

CDR3 loop: CASSLRGDGADTQYF. For the CDR3, the DNA is TGTGCCAGCAGCTTGAGAGGGGACGGGGCAGATACGCAGTATTTT. This sequence joins TRBV7-6 and TRBJ2-3; tentatively, D is TRBD1 or TRBD2 (5 bases each). The V end was cut by 3 bases, the J end by 4 bases, with 14 bases between. The CDR3 sequence is 15 residues long. Germline CDR1 and CDR2: SGHVS and FNYEAQ.